This paragraph covers one TCR beta chain sequence. Its antigen is currently unknown. This specimen comes from a study of PD-1 blockade in classical Hodgkin lymphoma. Every patient had relapsed following autologous stem cell transplantation, and cohorts differed in brentuximab vedotin exposure. This CDR3 has 13 residues. Between the trimmed V and J ends, which lost 5 bases and 4 bases, there was a span of 8 bases. Germline CDR1 reads SGHTA; CDR2 reads FQGTGA. Clones were read by immunoSEQ multiplex PCR, and TCRdb kept only the in-frame ones, dropping some. The sample carries some 25,000 clones, 82% recorded once. The study, taken as a whole, reports: Lower baseline TCR diversity marked trial partial responders and progressors. Those patients who began receiving nivolumab less than 1 year after ASCT had lower diversity, and they were excluded.

Sequenced here: peripheral blood mononuclear cells (PBMCs), sampled before the second cycle of nivolumab. V usage is TRBV7-3 and J usage is TRBJ2-2; D uncertain. This TCR was sampled from a human donor with classical Hodgkin lymphoma. CDR3 bases: TGTGCCAGCAGCCCTCGGCGCACCGGGGAGCTGTTTTTT. Its translation: CASSPRRTGELFF.